The source of this T cell receptor beta chain is a study of T cells after yellow fever vaccination. Study as a whole: Fractions of low cell number were prepared using SMART-Seq v4 Ultra Low Input.

The CDR3 consists of 14 residues. The ends were cut back, 0 bases at V and 4 bases at J, with 9 bases in the middle. Looked up from germline, CDR1 is SEHNR and CDR2 is FQNEAQ (reference sequence). Via MiXCR, TCRdb re-called the 5' RACE reads, giving one row per CDR3 protein. The table has a few hundred thousand distinct CDR3 sequences, about a sixth seen once. The source material was PBMCs, sampled around 5 days after the first yellow fever vaccination. The receptor comes from a man between 18 and 35 years old who received the YFV17D yellow fever vaccine. The rearrangement links TRBV7-9 to TRBJ1-1, with D unclear. CDR3 amino acids: CASSLAEGITEAFF. Written as DNA, the CDR3 is TGTGCCAGCAGCTTAGCCGAAGGGATCACTGAAGCTTTCTTT.